Described below is a single T cell receptor (beta chain) sequence and its context. As yet, its antigen is unknown. Deep TCR-beta sequencing used DNA from uncultured naive and memory CD4+ T cells. Assay used: immunoSEQ multiplex PCR; TCRdb lists only in-frame clones, some missing. Among 60,000 to 85,000 clones listed, just over 90% were seen once. These data are taken from a study of CD4 T cells in relation to SARS-CoV-2 and coronaviruses. General study findings and limits: Memory recall responses, not primary responses primed in culture, are what the assay detects. The cross-reactivity analysis covered only spike protein, not other viral proteins. About 64% of donors had memory CD4+ clonotypes crossrecognizing SARS-CoV-2 and common cold coronavirus spike.

The CDR3 extends over 13 amino acids. Per the germline V gene, CDR1 is SSHAT and CDR2 is FNYEAQ (reference sequence). Trimming took 5 bases from V and 6 from J; bases not matched to a gene: 4. The unexposed donors gave CD4+ T cells in about 2011-2018, prior to COVID-19. The chain employs TRBV7-7 and TRBJ2-3; 8 bases fit TRBD2. Sample: naive CD4+ T cells from PBMCs. Subset of the sample: naive CD4+ T cells isolated by negative enrichment. The sequence came from a human donor in good health. CDR3 region: CASSPGGSDTQYF. The CDR3 DNA follows: TGTGCCAGCAGCCCGGGGGGGTCGGATACGCAGTATTTT.